A selection of T cell receptor beta chains follows, all from one sample in a study of regulatory T cells in long-lasting Graves disease. TCRdb itself ran the multiplex PCR reads through MiXCR, one entry per CDR3 protein. Among about 340,000 distinct CDR3 sequences listed, less than 20% were seen once. The specimen was peripheral blood mononuclear cells (PBMCs), collected when the disease was refractory, from a patient treated with antithyroid drugs. The receptors here all came from a female donor with Graves disease. CDR3s include the opening cysteine and the closing phenylalanine or tryptophan. A D gene is named only where the DNA matches it firmly. Not all rows give a size; the values are once, few, many and, for expanded clones, a class.

D gene: TRBD1
V gene: TRBV29-1
CDR3 length: 17
J gene: TRBJ1-1
clone size: few
CDR3 protein: CSERPRDRGTLNTEAFF
CDR3 DNA: TGCAGCGAGAGACCCCGGGACAGGGGAACATTAAACACTGAAGCTTTCTTT

D gene: TRBD2
V gene: TRBV5-1
CDR3 length: 16
J gene: TRBJ2-2
clone size: -
CDR3 protein: CASSWGGRRNTGELFF
CDR3 DNA: TGCGCCAGCAGCTGGGGGGGACGGAGAAACACCGGGGAGCTGTTTTTT

D gene: -
V gene: TRBV7-9
CDR3 length: 15
J gene: TRBJ1-3
clone size: -
CDR3 protein: CASSPKRRVGNTIYF
CDR3 DNA: TGTGCCAGCAGCCCGAAACGGCGGGTCGGAAACACCATATATTTT

D gene: -
V gene: TRBV12-3/TRBV12-4
CDR3 length: 13
J gene: TRBJ1-5
clone size: many
CDR3 protein: CASSSTGHKPQHF
CDR3 DNA: TGTGCCAGCAGTTCTACAGGCCACAAGCCCCAGCATTTT

D gene: -
V gene: TRBV20-1
CDR3 length: 15
J gene: TRBJ1-5
clone size: -
CDR3 protein: CSARDRGPSNQPQHF
CDR3 DNA: TGCAGTGCTAGAGATCGGGGTCCAAGCAATCAGCCCCAGCATTTT

D gene: TRBD2
V gene: TRBV28
CDR3 length: 15
J gene: TRBJ2-3
clone size: few
CDR3 protein: CASSSLAGGADTQYF
CDR3 DNA: TGTGCCAGCAGTTCATTAGCGGGAGGGGCAGATACGCAGTATTTT

D gene: -
V gene: TRBV28
CDR3 length: 13
J gene: TRBJ2-5
clone size: many
CDR3 protein: CASSRKAQETQYF
CDR3 DNA: TGTGCCAGCAGTCGAAAGGCACAAGAGACCCAGTACTTC

D gene: TRBD1
V gene: TRBV7-2
CDR3 length: 16
J gene: TRBJ2-2
clone size: -
CDR3 protein: CASSPRQGSKPGELFF
CDR3 DNA: TGTGCCAGCAGCCCCCGACAGGGAAGTAAACCCGGGGAGCTGTTTTTT

D gene: -
V gene: TRBV13
CDR3 length: 16
J gene: TRBJ2-4
clone size: -
CDR3 protein: CASSSTALLAKNIQYF
CDR3 DNA: TGTGCCAGCAGCTCGACAGCCCTATTAGCCAAAAACATTCAGTACTTC

D gene: -
V gene: TRBV9
CDR3 length: 14
J gene: TRBJ1-1
clone size: once
CDR3 protein: CASSAGPMNTEAFF
CDR3 DNA: TGTGCCAGCAGCGCGGGACCTATGAACACTGAAGCTTTCTTT

D gene: -
V gene: TRBV10-2
CDR3 length: 13
J gene: TRBJ2-5
clone size: -
CDR3 protein: CAGYTTPGETQYF
CDR3 DNA: TGCGCCGGTTATACGACCCCCGGGGAGACCCAGTACTTC

D gene: TRBD1
V gene: TRBV28
CDR3 length: 14
J gene: TRBJ1-3
clone size: -
CDR3 protein: CASSSQGEGNTIYF
CDR3 DNA: TGTGCCAGCAGTTCACAGGGGGAGGGAAACACCATATATTTT

D gene: -
V gene: TRBV5-5
CDR3 length: 16
J gene: TRBJ1-5
clone size: many
CDR3 protein: CASSLMYGIADQPQHF
CDR3 DNA: TGTGCCAGCAGCTTGATGTACGGGATTGCAGATCAGCCCCAGCATTTT

D gene: TRBD1
V gene: TRBV5-1
CDR3 length: 15
J gene: TRBJ2-7
clone size: few
CDR3 protein: CASSLAGQGAAEQYF
CDR3 DNA: TGCGCCAGCAGCTTGGCCGGGCAGGGGGCTGCCGAGCAGTACTTC

D gene: -
V gene: TRBV11-2
CDR3 length: 13
J gene: TRBJ2-3
clone size: -
CDR3 protein: CASSLARRDTQYF
CDR3 DNA: TGTGCCAGCAGCTTAGCCCGGCGAGATACGCAGTATTTT

D gene: -
V gene: TRBV30
CDR3 length: 13
J gene: TRBJ1-1
clone size: few
CDR3 protein: CAWSGKQRTEAFF
CDR3 DNA: TGTGCCTGGAGTGGGAAACAGAGGACTGAAGCTTTCTTT